This TCR beta chain was captured in a study of shared clonotypes between healthy human individuals. Regarding the study as a whole: A small donor pool kept down the genetic and exposure-history diversity that was represented. Relative to memory subsets, naive subsets generally showed larger estimated richness. Between a handful of donors, naive CD4 clonotypes were shared at a level of about 5.3%.

Produced via immunoSEQ multiplex PCR; TCRdb's table is partial and in-frame only. Altogether 550,000 to 700,000 clones are present, around 78% being singletons, with the ten largest covering around 2%. With regard to this clone: Its specificity is not known.

The ends lost 1 base at V and 2 bases at J; junction bases unmatched: 8. The CDR3 covers 17 residues. The germline V gene has CDR1 MNHNS and CDR2 SASEGT. The sample taken for sequencing was memory CD4+ T cells sorted from blood. Stated subset: CD45RA-negative fraction. The chain combines TRBV6-1 with TRBJ2-7, with TRBD1 identical over 10 bases. The TCR originated in a woman in her twenties or thirties in good health. CDR3 nucleotides: TGTGCCAGCAGTGAAGGGACAGGGGGACCTCGACCCTACGAGCAGTACTTC. Translating gives CASSEGTGGPRPYEQYF.